These T cell receptor beta chains were read from a single sample in a study of T cell responses to AZD1222 COVID-19 vaccine. Assay: immunoSEQ multiplex PCR; the TCRdb copy retains only in-frame clones and omits some. The repertoire holds around 150,000 clones, 80% to 95% seen once, with 5% in the top ten. Source: peripheral blood, taken on day 0 of AZD1222 vaccination. The origin of the receptors is an adult in good health. CDR3s include the opening cysteine and the closing phenylalanine or tryptophan. The D gene is left open where the match is weak. Where a row states a size, it is once, few, many or the class of an expanded clone; other rows omit it.

cdr3_aa cdr3_nt clone_size d_call j_call v_call
CASSPGNGREPYGYTF TGTGCCAGCTCACCAGGCAATGGCAGGGAGCCCTATGGCTACACCTTC - - TRBJ1-2 TRBV18
CASSPTGQGAGYGYTF TGTGCCAGCAGTCCCACCGGACAGGGGGCGGGCTATGGCTACACCTTC - TRBD1 TRBJ1-2 TRBV2
CASSKRTGGSETQYF TGCGCCAGCTCGAAACGGACAGGGGGATCCGAGACCCAGTACTTC - TRBD1 TRBJ2-5 TRBV5-1
CASSLASGGVHYEQYF TGCGCCAGCAGCTTGGCCTCTGGCGGGGTACACTACGAGCAGTACTTC - - TRBJ2-7 TRBV5-1
CASSPGTPRISREQYF TGTGCCAGCAGCCCTGGGACTCCCCGGATCTCTCGGGAGCAGTACTTC - - TRBJ2-7 TRBV5-8
CAWSVAGFTEAFF TGTGCCTGGAGTGTAGCTGGTTTCACTGAAGCTTTCTTT - - TRBJ1-1 TRBV30
CASSSVAGPVRAFF TGTGCCAGCAGTTCCGTAGCTGGACCAGTCCGAGCTTTCTTT - - TRBJ1-1 TRBV28
CASSLVRAGQGSEQYF TGTGCCAGCAGCTTAGTACGGGCGGGACAGGGCAGCGAGCAGTACTTC - TRBD1 TRBJ2-7 TRBV11-2
CASSLVWGNTIYF TGTGCCAGCAGCTTAGTTTGGGGAAACACCATATATTTT - - TRBJ1-3 TRBV7-9
CASSMAGASDYGYTF TGTGCCAGCAGCATGGCGGGGGCGTCGGACTATGGCTACACCTTC once - TRBJ1-2 TRBV7-2
CASSQVLGGLANSPLHF TGCGCCAGCAGCCAAGTTCTGGGGGGCTTGGCGAATTCACCCCTCCACTTT - - TRBJ1-6 TRBV4-1
CASSILAGGPGEQYF TGTGCCAGCAGCATCCTAGCGGGAGGGCCGGGTGAGCAGTACTTC - TRBD2 TRBJ2-7 TRBV7-9
CASSLDRGEETQYF TGCGCCAGCAGCTTGGACAGGGGGGAAGAGACCCAGTACTTC - TRBD1 TRBJ2-5 TRBV5-1
CASSQWAPSNPVSYEQYF TGTGCCAGCAGCCAATGGGCGCCATCGAACCCGGTATCCTACGAGCAGTACTTC - - TRBJ2-7 TRBV14
CASSHGQGNYEQYF TGTGCCAGCAGCCACGGACAGGGGAACTACGAGCAGTACTTC - TRBD1 TRBJ2-7 TRBV7-8
CASSLAGLAGGIETQYF TGCGCCAGCAGCTTGGCGGGTCTAGCGGGGGGTATAGAGACCCAGTACTTC - TRBD2 TRBJ2-5 TRBV5-1
CSVNGGGSSYEQYF TGCAGCGTTAACGGGGGCGGGAGCTCCTACGAGCAGTACTTC - - TRBJ2-7 TRBV29-1
CASSLTGVGSNYTF TGTGCCAGCAGCTTGACAGGGGTTGGAAGTAACTACACCTTC once TRBD1 TRBJ1-2 TRBV5-4
CASSPSTGSSGNTIYF TGTGCCAGCAGTCCCTCGACAGGTAGCTCTGGAAACACCATATATTTT - - TRBJ1-3 TRBV28
CASSDPRTGGSATNEKLFF TGTGCCAGCAGCGACCCACGGACAGGTGGGTCAGCAACTAATGAAAAACTGTTTTTT - TRBD1 TRBJ1-4 TRBV3-1/TRBV3-2
CATSRVGEGSYNEQFF TGTGCCACCAGCAGAGTCGGGGAGGGGTCCTACAATGAGCAGTTCTTC - TRBD2 TRBJ2-1 TRBV15
CASSPTRAGNEKLFF TGTGCCAGCAGCCCCACCCGGGCAGGGAATGAAAAACTGTTTTTT once - TRBJ1-4 TRBV7-9
CSVDFPGGGYGYTF TGCAGCGTTGACTTCCCAGGGGGCGGCTATGGCTACACCTTC - TRBD1 TRBJ1-2 TRBV29-1
CASTKSSAQSYEQYF TGTGCCAGCACCAAATCTAGCGCCCAGTCCTACGAGCAGTACTTC - - TRBJ2-7 TRBV6-5
CASSRLGGNTEAFF TGTGCCAGCAGTCGTCTTGGGGGGAACACTGAAGCTTTCTTT - - TRBJ1-1 TRBV6-6
CATSAPSGTYNEQFF TGTGCCACCAGTGCCCCTAGCGGAACCTACAATGAGCAGTTCTTC - TRBD2 TRBJ2-1 TRBV24-1
CASSLVSETQYF TGTGCCAGCAGTTTAGTGTCTGAGACCCAGTACTTC - - TRBJ2-5 TRBV12-3/TRBV12-4
CASSNQPGTGRRETQYF TGTGCCAGCAGCAATCAACCCGGGACAGGGAGGAGGGAGACCCAGTACTTC - TRBD1 TRBJ2-5 TRBV5-6
CASSLVPGSYNEQFF TGCGCCAGCAGCTTGGTGCCGGGGAGCTACAATGAGCAGTTCTTC - - TRBJ2-1 TRBV5-1
CASSYRPAGVSGELFF TGTGCCAGCAGTTACCGGCCAGCGGGAGTCTCCGGGGAGCTGTTTTTT - TRBD2 TRBJ2-2 TRBV6-5
CSVADRGSADTQYF TGCAGCGTGGCGGACAGGGGGAGTGCAGATACGCAGTATTTT - TRBD1 TRBJ2-3 TRBV29-1
CSVEDALDNEQFF TGCAGCGTTGAAGATGCCCTAGACAATGAGCAGTTCTTC - - TRBJ2-1 TRBV29-1
CASSQYRGSGSPIPYEQYF TGCGCCAGCAGTCAATATCGGGGTAGCGGGAGCCCAATCCCCTACGAGCAGTACTTC - TRBD2 TRBJ2-7 TRBV23-1
CASSLGGNGAYGYTF TGCGCCAGCAGCTTGGGGGGGAACGGCGCCTATGGCTACACCTTC few - TRBJ1-2 TRBV5-1
CASSLGSTGNQPQHF TGCGCCAGCAGCTTGGGGTCGACAGGGAATCAGCCCCAGCATTTT - TRBD1 TRBJ1-5 TRBV5-1
CASSSSGDPEAFF - - - TRBJ1-1 TRBV6-5
CASSIRDGQRAEAFF TGTGCCAGTAGTATAAGGGATGGACAGCGGGCTGAAGCTTTCTTT - - TRBJ1-1 TRBV19
CASTIGTGPNQPQHF TGTGCCAGCACCATTGGGACAGGCCCAAATCAGCCCCAGCATTTT - TRBD1 TRBJ1-5 TRBV2
CASQRLGDYGYTF TGTGCCAGCCAGAGGTTGGGTGATTATGGCTACACCTTC - - TRBJ1-2 TRBV28
CASSRQGSGEKLFF TGTGCCAGCAGCAGACAGGGCTCAGGGGAAAAACTGTTTTTT - - TRBJ1-4 TRBV21-1
CASSLTWEQYF TGTGCCAGCAGTTTGACTTGGGAGCAGTACTTC once - TRBJ2-7 TRBV28
CASSFSLSRPQHF TGTGCCAGCAGCTTCTCACTATCTCGACCCCAGCATTTT - - TRBJ1-5 TRBV5-5
CASSSWEGLNEQYF TGTGCCAGCAGCAGTTGGGAGGGCCTAAACGAGCAGTACTTC - TRBD2 TRBJ2-7 TRBV2
CASSSPSGDTQYF TGTGCCAGCAGTTCGCCGTCGGGGGATACGCAGTATTTT - - TRBJ2-3 TRBV7-9
CASSPISQSLAVQETQYF TGTGCCAGCTCACCAATCTCCCAGTCTCTTGCAGTCCAAGAGACCCAGTACTTC - - TRBJ2-5 TRBV18
CASSLTGALPSPEKYF TGCGCCAGCAGCTTAACAGGGGCATTACCGTCCCCAGAAAAGTACTTC - TRBD1 TRBJ2-7 TRBV5-1
CAISEGDDPYF TGTGCCATCAGTGAGGGGGACGACCCCTACTTC - - TRBJ2-7 TRBV10-3
CASSHLRDNNVLTF TGTGCCAGCAGCCACCTCCGGGACAACAACGTCCTGACTTTC - - TRBJ2-6 TRBV28
CASSYEGTVAGDSGPYEQYF TGTGCCAGCAGTTACGAAGGGACTGTTGCGGGGGACTCGGGCCCCTACGAGCAGTACTTC - TRBD2 TRBJ2-7 TRBV6-2/TRBV6-3
CASSIGDGGEYEQYF TGTGCCAGTAGTATAGGAGACGGGGGCGAGTACGAGCAGTACTTC - - TRBJ2-7 TRBV19
CASSFIGSGGNTIYF TGTGCCAGCAGCTTCATTGGAAGCGGTGGAAACACCATATATTTT - - TRBJ1-3 TRBV13
CASALDRTNKSGNQPQHF TGCGCCAGCGCCCTTGACAGGACTAATAAGAGTGGAAATCAGCCCCAGCATTTT - - TRBJ1-5 TRBV5-1
CASSTDSLGTGELFF TGCGCCAGCAGTACGGACTCCCTGGGCACCGGGGAGCTGTTTTTT - - TRBJ2-2 TRBV10-1
CASTRGSTNEKLFF TGCGCCAGCACCCGGGGGTCAACTAATGAAAAACTGTTTTTT - - TRBJ1-4 TRBV5-1